Below, one T cell receptor (beta chain) is given with its context. Its target is not known. This specimen comes from a study of T-cell memory formation after mild COVID-19. Regarding the study as a whole: Most CD4+ clones that shrank were in CM and EM, while CD8+ ones turned up in EMRA. Second-wave clones with a day 37 peak had unconfirmed SARS-CoV-2 specificity. A second wave expanding day 15 to 37 was CD4+-biased; contracting clones were balanced.

This CDR3 is 12 amino acids long. With 8 bases removed from V and 2 bases from J, the gap between germline ends came to 9 bases. Barcoded TCR alpha and TCR beta cDNA libraries with UMIs came from 5'RACE using constant-segment primers. TCRdb called the 5' RACE reads again in MiXCR, with one record for every CDR3 protein. Of a few hundred thousand distinct CDR3 sequences listed, about a sixth were seen once; the top ten hold about 23%. This rearrangement joins TRBV12-3 or TRBV12-4 to TRBJ1-2; a weak D match, TRBD1 (5 bases). This receptor was taken from a man younger than 30 who had mild COVID-19 (a few samples of this study predate the infection). Cell type and time point are not known. Sequencing used PBMCs or a T cell subset sorted from them (not recorded which). This chain's CDR3 is CASLGTNYGYTF. CDR3 nucleotides: TGTGCCAGCTTAGGGACGAACTATGGCTACACCTTC.